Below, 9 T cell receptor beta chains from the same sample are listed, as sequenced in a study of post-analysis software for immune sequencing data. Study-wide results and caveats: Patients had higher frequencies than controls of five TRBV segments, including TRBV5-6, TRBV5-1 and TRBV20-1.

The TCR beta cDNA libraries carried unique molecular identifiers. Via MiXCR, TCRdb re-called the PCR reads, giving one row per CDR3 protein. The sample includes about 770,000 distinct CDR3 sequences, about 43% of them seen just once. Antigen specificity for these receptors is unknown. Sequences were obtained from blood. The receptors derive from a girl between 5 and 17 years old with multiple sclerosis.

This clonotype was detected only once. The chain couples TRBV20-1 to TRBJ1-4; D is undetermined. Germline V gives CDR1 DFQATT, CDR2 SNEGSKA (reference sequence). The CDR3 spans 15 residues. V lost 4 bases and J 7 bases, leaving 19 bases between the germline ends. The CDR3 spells CSATPRSSFSEKLFF. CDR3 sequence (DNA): TGCAGTGCTACGCCCCGGTCCTCCTTTAGTGAAAAACTGTTTTTT.

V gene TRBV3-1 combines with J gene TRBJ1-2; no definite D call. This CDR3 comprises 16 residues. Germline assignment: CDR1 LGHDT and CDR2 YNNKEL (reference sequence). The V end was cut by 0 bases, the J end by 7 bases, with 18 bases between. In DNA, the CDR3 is TGTGCCAGCAGCCAAGATCATCGGGGAGGCGGCAGTGGCTACACCTTC. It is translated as CASSQDHRGGGSGYTF.

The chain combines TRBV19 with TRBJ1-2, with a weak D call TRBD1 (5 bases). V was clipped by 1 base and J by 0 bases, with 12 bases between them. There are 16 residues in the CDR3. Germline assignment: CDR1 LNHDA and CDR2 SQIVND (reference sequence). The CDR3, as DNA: TGTGCCAGTAGTATAGGACAGCCTACAGCTAACTATGGCTACACCTTC. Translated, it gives CASSIGQPTANYGYTF.

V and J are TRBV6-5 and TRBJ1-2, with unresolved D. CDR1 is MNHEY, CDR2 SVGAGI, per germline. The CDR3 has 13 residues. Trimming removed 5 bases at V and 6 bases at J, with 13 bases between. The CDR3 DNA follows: TGTGCCAGCAGTCCCCGTCGTGGGCATGGCTACACCTTC. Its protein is CASSPRRGHGYTF.

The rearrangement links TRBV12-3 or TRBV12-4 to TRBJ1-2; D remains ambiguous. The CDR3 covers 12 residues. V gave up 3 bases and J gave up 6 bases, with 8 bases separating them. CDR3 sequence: CASSFGLNGYTF. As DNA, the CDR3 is TGTGCCAGCAGTTTTGGGTTGAATGGCTACACCTTC.

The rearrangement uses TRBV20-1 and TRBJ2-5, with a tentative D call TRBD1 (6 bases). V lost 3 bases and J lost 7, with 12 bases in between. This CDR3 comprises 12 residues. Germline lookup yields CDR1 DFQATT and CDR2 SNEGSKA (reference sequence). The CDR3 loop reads CSARGVGGTQYF. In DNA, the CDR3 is TGCAGTGCTAGGGGAGTAGGGGGGACCCAGTACTTC.

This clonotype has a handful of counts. For the CDR3, the DNA is TGCGCCAGCAGCACCACCCTACAAGAGACCCAGTACTTC. Its translation: CASSTTLQETQYF. V usage is TRBV5-1 and J usage is TRBJ2-5; D uncertain. The germline V gene has CDR1 SGHRS and CDR2 YFSETQ. The CDR3 consists of 13 residues. The V end was cut by 4 bases, the J end by 2 bases, with 9 bases between.

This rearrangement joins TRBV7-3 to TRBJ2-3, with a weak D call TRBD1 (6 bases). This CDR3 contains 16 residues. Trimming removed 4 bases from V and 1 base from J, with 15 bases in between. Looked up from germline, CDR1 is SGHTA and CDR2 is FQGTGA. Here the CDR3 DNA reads TGTGCCAGCAGCTCAAGGGACCGGACAGGCACAGATACGCAGTATTTT. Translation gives CASSSRDRTGTDTQYF.

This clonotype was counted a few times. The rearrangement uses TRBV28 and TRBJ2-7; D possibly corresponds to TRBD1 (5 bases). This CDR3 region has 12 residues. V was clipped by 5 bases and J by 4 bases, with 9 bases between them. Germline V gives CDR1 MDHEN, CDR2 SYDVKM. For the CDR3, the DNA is TGTGCCAGCAGTAGGGGATGGTACGAGCAGTACTTC. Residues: CASSRGWYEQYF.